The 20 T cell receptor beta chains below all came from one sample that was sequenced in a study of blood T cell dynamics during melanoma immunotherapy. Method: immunoSEQ multiplex PCR; TCRdb's copy keeps in-frame clones and lacks some. Seen here are approximately 6,100 clones, around nine tenths observed once, and the top ten hold 3% to 4%. Time point reported: pre-treatment baseline. The specimen was blood, collected from a patient treated with checkpoint blockade. These receptors all come from a human donor with melanoma.

The V and J genes are TRBV6-6 and TRBJ2-5, with TRBD2 matching 7 bases. The DNA end lines up better with TRBJ2-7; the J call may be wrong. The CDR3 has 16 residues. Germline V gene lookup returns CDR1 MNHNY and CDR2 SVGAGI (reference sequence). CDR3 nucleotide sequence: TGTGCCAGCAGTTACTCGGCTAGCGGTAACTCCTACGAGCAGTACTTC. Protein product: CASSYSASGNSYEQYF.

On this clone: The junction and the germline gene differ at one end; a read error may be behind it. The rearrangement uses TRBV6-1 and TRBJ2-7; the D call may be TRBD1 or TRBD2 (5 bases each). Per the germline V gene, CDR1 is MNHNS and CDR2 is SASEGT. CDR3 length: 14 amino acids. The CDR3 DNA follows: TGTGCCAGCAGGGAAGGGACCCGCTCCTACGAGCAGTACTTC. Encoded protein: CASREGTRSYEQYF.

The chain links TRBV7-2 to TRBJ2-5; D is unresolved. V lost 1 base to trimming and J lost 1 base, with 7 bases between them. Per the germline V gene, CDR1 is SGHTA and CDR2 is FQGNSA. The CDR3 length is 14 residues. CDR3 nucleotides: TGTGCCAGCAGCTTAGGACGGATCCAAGAGACCCAGTACTTC. This encodes CASSLGRIQETQYF.

This sequence joins TRBV7-2 and TRBJ2-4, with 9 bases identical to TRBD2. The CDR3 loop spans 15 amino acids. Per germline, CDR1 SGHTA and CDR2 FQGNSA. V lost 5 bases and J lost 6; bases outside the gene matches: 8. The CDR3 loop reads CASSLQSGGLNIQYF. In DNA form, the CDR3 reads TGTGCCAGCAGCCTACAGAGCGGGGGGTTAAACATTCAGTACTTC. Based on the CDR3 plus reference TRBV7-2 and TRBJ2-4, the full variable domain is GAGVSQSPSNKVTEKGKDVELRCDPISGHTALYWYRQSLGQGLEFLIYFQGNSAPDKSGLPSDRFSAERTGGSVSTLTIQRTQQEDSAVYLCASSLQSGGLNIQYFGAGTRLSVL.

V is TRBV7-2 and J is TRBJ2-2; no firm D call. CDR3 length equals 15 residues. Trimming pared 1 base from V and 6 bases from J, leaving 12 bases between. Germline V gives CDR1 SGHTA, CDR2 FQGNSA. CDR3 protein: CASSLGYSKAGELFF. The CDR3 coding sequence is TGTGCCAGCAGCTTAGGGTACAGTAAGGCCGGGGAGCTGTTTTTT.

J is TRBJ2-5 and V is TRBV5-6; D could derive from TRBD1 or TRBD2 (5 bases each). The CDR3 is 17 amino acids. V was cut by 6 bases and J by 2 bases, with 23 bases left in between. The germline CDR1 and CDR2 sequences are SGHDT and YYEEEE. This CDR3 is CASILSPGRRRQETQYF. The CDR3 nucleotides read TGTGCCAGCATCCTTTCCCCGGGACGGAGGCGGCAAGAGACCCAGTACTTC. The full variable domain, in which reference TRBV5-6 and TRBJ2-5 provide the parts outside the CDR3, is DAGVTQSPTHLIKTRGQQVTLRCSPKSGHDTVSWYQQALGQGPQFIFQYYEEEERQRGNFPDRFSGHQFPNYSSELNVNALLLGDSALYLCASILSPGRRRQETQYFGPGTRLLVL.

This clone is categorized as large. The chain combines TRBV5-1 with TRBJ2-1; perhaps TRBD2 as D (5 bases). Germline CDR1 reads SGHRS; CDR2 reads YFSETQ. V lost 7 bases, J lost 6 bases, and 17 bases lay in between. The CDR3 runs to 14 residues. CDR3 coding DNA: TGCGCCAGCGGAGAGGACTGGGGATCCAATGAGCAGTTCTTC. It is translated as CASGEDWGSNEQFF.

The chain carries TRBV7-2 and TRBJ2-1; 9 nucleotides align to TRBD1. The germline gives CDR1 SGHTA, CDR2 FQGNSA. V gave up 5 bases and J gave up 9 bases; unmatched junction bases: 11. This CDR3 is built from 15 residues. The CDR3 reads CASSRPDRGISEQFF. The DNA for the CDR3 is TGTGCCAGCAGCCGCCCGGACAGGGGAATTAGTGAGCAGTTCTTC.

A single count supports this clone. This rearrangement joins TRBV28 to TRBJ2-1; 13 bases align to TRBD2. CDR3 size: 17 residues. The V segment lost 5 bases and the J segment 8 bases; nucleotides outside the gene matches: 12. Germline-derived CDR1 and CDR2 are MDHEN and SYDVKM. DNA of the CDR3: TGTGCCAGCAGTATTATTCGGACTAGCGGGAGTGGATATGAGCAGTTCTTC. It encodes CASSIIRTSGSGYEQFF. Looking up the rest from reference TRBV28 and TRBJ2-1 gives the full variable domain: DVKVTQSSRYLVKRTGEKVFLECVQDMDHENMFWYRQDPGLGLRLIYFSYDVKMKEKGDIPEGYSVSREKKERFSLILESASTNQTSMYLCASSIIRTSGSGYEQFFGPGTRLTVL.

The chain recombines TRBV28 with TRBJ2-3, with TRBD2 matching over 8 bases. The V segment lost 4 bases and the J segment 4 bases; nucleotides outside the gene matches: 13. The CDR3 loop spans 17 amino acids. Per germline, CDR1 MDHEN and CDR2 SYDVKM. The CDR3 region is CASSSFGLASNADTQYF. CDR3 bases: TGTGCCAGCAGTTCGTTTGGACTAGCCTCGAATGCAGATACGCAGTATTTT.

The J gene is TRBJ1-2, the V gene TRBV7-2; D possibly corresponds to TRBD1 (5 bases). Trimming took off 5 bases at V and 6 bases at J, with 25 bases between the two ends. The CDR3 spans 17 residues. Germline V CDR1 and CDR2: SGHTA, FQGNSA. Here the CDR3 reads CASSVSTGLSKGDGYTF. The CDR3 DNA sequence: TGTGCCAGCAGCGTTTCAACCGGGCTCTCAAAAGGGGATGGCTACACCTTC.

The count of this clone is one. V and J are TRBV19 and TRBJ2-4; no reliable D call. Germline CDR1 LNHDA, CDR2 SQIVND (reference sequence). Trimming cost V 2 bases and J 2 bases, with 4 bases left between them. The CDR3 is 13 amino acids. CDR3 residues: CASSIMSKNIQYF. As DNA, the CDR3 is TGTGCCAGTAGTATAATGTCCAAAAACATTCAGTACTTC.

The chain combines TRBV5-6 with TRBJ2-5, with D perhaps being TRBD1 or TRBD2 (5 bases each). Germline loops: CDR1 SGHDT, CDR2 YYEEEE. The CDR3 spans 15 residues. V was trimmed by 3 bases and J by 2 bases, leaving 14 bases between them. The CDR3 reads CASSWGPLGQETQYF. The CDR3 DNA reads TGTGCCAGCAGCTGGGGACCTCTGGGTCAAGAGACCCAGTACTTC.

This sequence joins TRBV2 and TRBJ1-1; D is ambiguous. This CDR3 has 13 residues. Germline CDR1 SNHLY, CDR2 FYNNEI. V dropped 8 bases and J dropped 4 bases, with 14 bases sitting between them. CDR3 loop: CASGRTTSTEAFF. The CDR3 nucleotides read TGTGCCAGCGGGAGAACTACTAGCACTGAAGCTTTCTTT. The full variable domain, rest sourced from reference TRBV2 and TRBJ1-1, is EPEVTQTPSHQVTQMGQEVILRCVPISNHLYFYWYRQILGQKVEFLVSFYNNEISEKSEIFDDQFSVERPDGSNFTLKIRSTKLEDSAMYFCASGRTTSTEAFFGQGTRLTVV.

The chain uses TRBV28 and TRBJ1-2, with D unresolved. CDR1 is MDHEN and CDR2 is SYDVKM in the germline V gene. This CDR3 is 15 amino acids long. V lost 6 bases and J 5 bases, leaving 19 bases between the germline ends. This CDR3 is CASRDMGTRIYGYTF. DNA for the CDR3: TGTGCCAGCAGAGATATGGGAACACGCATATATGGCTACACCTTC.

In its sample, this clone was seen once. The junction differs from germline at one of its ends, possibly a read error. This rearrangement joins TRBV7-3 to TRBJ2-1; 13 bases agree with TRBD2. The CDR3 runs to 15 residues. Germline V gene sequence: CDR1 SGHTA, CDR2 FQGTGA. In nucleotides, the CDR3 is TGTGCCAGCAGCTTAGAACTAGCGGGAGGGGAGAAGCAGCTCTTC. Amino acid sequence: CASSLELAGGEKQLF.

This chain joins TRBV7-9 and TRBJ1-4, with TRBD1 identical over 8 bases. The J segment lost 7 bases and the V segment lost 5 bases, leaving 6 bases of the junction unmatched. CDR1 is SEHNR, CDR2 FQNEAQ, per germline (reference sequence). The CDR3 has 14 residues. CDR3 bases: TGTGCCAGCAGCCCGCAGGGGGCTTTTGAAAAACTGTTTTTT. This gives the protein CASSPQGAFEKLFF.

The V call is TRBV18, the J call TRBJ1-5; D possibly corresponds to TRBD1 (6 bases). Germline values: CDR1 KGHSH, CDR2 LQKENI. V lost 5 bases to trimming and J lost 1 base, with 12 bases between them. The CDR3 contains 15 residues. CDR3 in DNA: TGTGCCAGCTCAGAACAGGGCAGGAGCAATCAGCCCCAGCATTTT. Encoded protein: CASSEQGRSNQPQHF. Combining the CDR3 with reference TRBV18 and TRBJ1-5 gives the whole variable domain NAGVMQNPRHLVRRRGQEARLRCSPMKGHSHVYWYRQLPEEGLKFMVYLQKENIIDESGMPKERFSAEFPKEGPSILRIQQVVRGDSAAYFCASSEQGRSNQPQHFGDGTRLSIL.

This clone was found once. CDR3 coding DNA: TGTGCCAGCAGCTTATTTGGACAGGGAACAACTAATGAAAAACTGTTTTTT. This encodes CASSLFGQGTTNEKLFF. This chain connects TRBV7-2 to TRBJ1-4, with TRBD1 identical over 8 bases. CDR1 is SGHTA, CDR2 FQGNSA, per germline. The V and J ends lost 2 bases and 0 bases, in that order; junction bases with no gene match: 5. This CDR3 region has 17 residues. Full variable domain (missing parts from reference TRBV7-2 and TRBJ1-4): GAGVSQSPSNKVTEKGKDVELRCDPISGHTALYWYRQSLGQGLEFLIYFQGNSAPDKSGLPSDRFSAERTGGSVSTLTIQRTQQEDSAVYLCASSLFGQGTTNEKLFFGSGTQLSVL.

The chain joins TRBV18 to TRBJ2-4, with D possibly being TRBD2 (7 bases). The V and J ends lost 6 bases and 6 bases respectively, with 12 bases between them. The CDR3 consists of 13 residues. CDR1 is KGHSH, CDR2 LQKENI, per germline. DNA of the CDR3: TGTGCCAGCTCCCCGGGGGGCCGAAACATTCAGTACTTC. This sequence encodes CASSPGGRNIQYF.